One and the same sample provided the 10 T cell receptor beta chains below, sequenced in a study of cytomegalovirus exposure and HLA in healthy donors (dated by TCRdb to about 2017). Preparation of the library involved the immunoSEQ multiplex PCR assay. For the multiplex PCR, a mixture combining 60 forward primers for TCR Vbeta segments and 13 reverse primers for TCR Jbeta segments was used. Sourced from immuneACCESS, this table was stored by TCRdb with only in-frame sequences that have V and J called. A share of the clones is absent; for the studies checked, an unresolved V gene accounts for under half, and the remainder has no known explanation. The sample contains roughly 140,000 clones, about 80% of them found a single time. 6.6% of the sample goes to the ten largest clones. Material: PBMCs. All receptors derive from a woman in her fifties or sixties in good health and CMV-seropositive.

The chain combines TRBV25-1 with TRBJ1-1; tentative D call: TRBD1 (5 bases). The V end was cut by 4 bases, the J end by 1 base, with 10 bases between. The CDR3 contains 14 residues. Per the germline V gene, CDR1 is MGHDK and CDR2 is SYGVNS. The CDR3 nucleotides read TGTGCCAGCAGTGGTTCGACAGAGAACACTGAAGCTTTCTTT. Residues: CASSGSTENTEAFF. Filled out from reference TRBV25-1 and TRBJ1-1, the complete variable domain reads EADIYQTPRYLVIGTGKKITLECSQTMGHDKMYWYQQDPGMELHLIHYSYGVNSTEKGDLSSESTVSRIRTEHFPLTLESARPSHTSQYLCASSGSTENTEAFFGQGTRLTVV.

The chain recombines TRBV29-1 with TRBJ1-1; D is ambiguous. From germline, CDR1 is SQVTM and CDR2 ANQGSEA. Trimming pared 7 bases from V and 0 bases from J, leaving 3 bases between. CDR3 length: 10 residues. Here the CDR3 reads CSAVNTEAFF. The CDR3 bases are TGCAGCGCCGTGAACACTGAAGCTTTCTTT.

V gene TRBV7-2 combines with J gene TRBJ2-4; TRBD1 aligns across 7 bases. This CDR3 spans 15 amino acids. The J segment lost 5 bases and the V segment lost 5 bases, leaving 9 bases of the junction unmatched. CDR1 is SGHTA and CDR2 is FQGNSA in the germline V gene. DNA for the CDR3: TGTGCCAGCAGCCCCTCCCCGGGACAGCAAAACATTCAGTACTTC. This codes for CASSPSPGQQNIQYF.

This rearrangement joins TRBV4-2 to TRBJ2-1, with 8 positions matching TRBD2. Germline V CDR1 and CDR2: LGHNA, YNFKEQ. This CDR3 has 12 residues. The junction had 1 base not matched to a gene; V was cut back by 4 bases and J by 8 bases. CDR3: CASSPGGDEQFF. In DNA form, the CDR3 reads TGTGCCAGCAGCCCGGGGGGGGATGAGCAGTTCTTC.

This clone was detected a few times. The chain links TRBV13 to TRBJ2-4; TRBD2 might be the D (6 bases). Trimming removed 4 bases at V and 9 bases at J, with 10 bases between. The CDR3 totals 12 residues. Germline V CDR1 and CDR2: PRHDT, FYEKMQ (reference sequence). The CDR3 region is CASSSMGGIQYF. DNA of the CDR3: TGTGCCAGCAGCTCCATGGGGGGCATTCAGTACTTC.

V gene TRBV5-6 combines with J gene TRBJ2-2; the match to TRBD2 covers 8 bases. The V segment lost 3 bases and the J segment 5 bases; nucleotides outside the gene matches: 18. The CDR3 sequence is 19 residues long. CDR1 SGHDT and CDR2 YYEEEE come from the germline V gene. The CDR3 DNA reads TGTGCCAGCAGCTCGGGGAGCGGGGGCCCTTTTTTTTTGACCGGGGAGCTGTTTTTT. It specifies CASSSGSGGPFFLTGELFF.

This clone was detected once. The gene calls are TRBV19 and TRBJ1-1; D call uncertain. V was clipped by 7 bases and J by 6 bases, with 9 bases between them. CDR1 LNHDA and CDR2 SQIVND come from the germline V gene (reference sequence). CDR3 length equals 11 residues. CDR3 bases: TGTGCCAGTAATGGGCACGCTGAAGCTTTCTTT. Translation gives CASNGHAEAFF. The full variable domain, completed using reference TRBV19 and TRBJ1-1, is DGGITQSPKYLFRKEGQNVTLSCEQNLNHDAMYWYRQDPGQGLRLIYYSQIVNDFQKGDIAEGYSVSREKKESFPLTVTSAQKNPTAFYLCASNGHAEAFFGQGTRLTVV.

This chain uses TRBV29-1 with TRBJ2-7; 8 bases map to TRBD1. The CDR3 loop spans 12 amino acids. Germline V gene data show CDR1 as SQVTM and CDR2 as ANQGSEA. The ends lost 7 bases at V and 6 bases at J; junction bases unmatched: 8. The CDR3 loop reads CSARTGFGEQYF. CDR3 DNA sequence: TGCAGCGCCAGGACAGGGTTTGGCGAGCAGTACTTC.

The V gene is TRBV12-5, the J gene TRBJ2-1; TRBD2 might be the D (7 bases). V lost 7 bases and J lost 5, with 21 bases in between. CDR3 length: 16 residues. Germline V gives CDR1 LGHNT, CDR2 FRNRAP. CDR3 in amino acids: CASALLGGHRDNEQFF. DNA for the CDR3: TGTGCTAGTGCACTGTTGGGGGGGCATAGGGACAATGAGCAGTTCTTC.

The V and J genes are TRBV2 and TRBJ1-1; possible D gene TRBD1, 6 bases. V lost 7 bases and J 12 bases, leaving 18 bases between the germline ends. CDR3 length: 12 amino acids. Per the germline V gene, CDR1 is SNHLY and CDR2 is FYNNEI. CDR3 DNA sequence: TGTGCCAGCACGGGTGGAGGGAGGGGGTCTTTCTTT. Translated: CASTGGGRGSFF. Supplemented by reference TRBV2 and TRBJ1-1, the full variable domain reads EPEVTQTPSHQVTQMGQEVILRCVPISNHLYFYWYRQILGQKVEFLVSFYNNEISEKSEIFDDQFSVERPDGSNFTLKIRSTKLEDSAMYFCASTGGGRGSFFGQGTRLTVV.